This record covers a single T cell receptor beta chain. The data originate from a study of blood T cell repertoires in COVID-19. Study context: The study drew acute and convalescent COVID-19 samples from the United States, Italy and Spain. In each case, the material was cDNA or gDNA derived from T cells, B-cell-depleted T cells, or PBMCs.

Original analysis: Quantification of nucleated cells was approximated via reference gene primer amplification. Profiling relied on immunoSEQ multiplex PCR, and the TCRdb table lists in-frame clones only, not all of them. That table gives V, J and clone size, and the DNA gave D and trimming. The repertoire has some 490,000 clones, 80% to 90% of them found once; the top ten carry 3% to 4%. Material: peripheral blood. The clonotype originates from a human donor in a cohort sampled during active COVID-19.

For the CDR3, the DNA is TGTGCCAGCAATAAGGACGGGACTGGGGCCAACGTCCTGACTTTC. It yields the protein CASNKDGTGANVLTF. V usage is TRBV7-3 and J usage is TRBJ2-6; the D gene is possibly TRBD2 (5 bases). There are 15 residues in the CDR3. Trimming stripped 7 bases from V and 2 bases from J, with 12 bases between. Germline V gene lookup returns CDR1 SGHTA and CDR2 FQGTGA.